These T cell receptor beta chains were read from a single sample in a study of blood T cell repertoires in COVID-19. The data were produced by immunoSEQ multiplex PCR, yet TCRdb's version contains in-frame clones alone and is incomplete. The sample carries 150,000 to 200,000 clones, around nine tenths recorded once. The source material was peripheral blood. These receptors came from a human donor in a cohort sampled during active COVID-19. CDR3s leave out the opening cysteine and the closing phenylalanine or tryptophan. Fields, in order: J gene, V gene, CDR3 protein.

>TRBJ2-5|TRBV29-1
SVGRPGLAGAYASSETQY
>TRBJ2-6|TRBV30
AAGRRTGGPGANVLT
>TRBJ1-1|TRBV3-1/TRBV3-2
ASSQDGIMNTEAF
>TRBJ2-7|TRBV5-5
ASSPPTQGAQY
>TRBJ1-4|TRBV7-9
ASSLGGQPAKLF
>TRBJ2-7|TRBV5-6
ASSKAGRRDEQY
>TRBJ1-2|TRBV6-1
ASSEVTGTNYGYT
>TRBJ2-7|TRBV4-3
ASSQFGTGVSEQY
>TRBJ2-7|TRBV30
AWSVGGARSSYEQY
>TRBJ1-1|TRBV5-1
ASTPAGWIGNTEAF
>TRBJ2-3|TRBV9
ASSSLPTDTQY
>TRBJ2-7|TRBV7-2
ASSLAGGKYEQY
>TRBJ2-7|TRBV28
ASSPTGLAGYEQY
>TRBJ2-1|TRBV7-9
ASSKAVEQF
>TRBJ1-5|TRBV7-2
ASSLGGLPAQH
>TRBJ2-7|TRBV4-1
ASSQDGSPRPYEQY
>TRBJ1-3|TRBV7-9
ASSLGRQGPAGNTIY
>TRBJ1-2|TRBV5-8
ASSLADRGQVGYT
>TRBJ1-1|TRBV19
ASSIQRATEAF
>TRBJ1-6|TRBV2
ASLTEGASNSPLH
>TRBJ1-1|TRBV29-1
SVVQTANTEAF
>TRBJ2-7|TRBV7-6
ASSTRTGHEQY
>TRBJ2-7|TRBV9
ASSVDPTGLIGEQY